This T cell receptor (beta chain) was sequenced during a study of low-dose radiotherapy and immunotherapy resistance in tumors. A single count supports this clonotype. This likely traces to a read error, being one base from a far larger clone. V lost 4 bases, J lost 10 bases, and 5 bases stayed unmatched. Germline V gene data show CDR1 as KGHDR and CDR2 as SFDVKD. The CDR3 has 12 amino acids. Time point of the sample: after trial treatment. Described treatment: LDRT plus nivolumab, ipilimumab, low-dose cyclophosphamide and aspirin (RACIN trial). Donors received a regimen that comprised nivolumab, ipilimumab, aspirin, low-dose cyclophosphamide and low-dose radiotherapy. With TRAV- and TRBV-specific primers, first-strand cDNA was made, covering the alpha and beta chains. TCR amplification used roughly 18 PCR cycles, a constant-region primer and a V-primer adapter. In vitro transcription served to amplify the isolated mRNA. MiXCR was run by TCRdb on the reads, yielding one entry per CDR3 protein. The repertoire consists of around 84,000 distinct CDR3 sequences, with under 20% occurring once and the leading ten covering approximately 1.5%.

The rearrangement uses TRBV24-1 and TRBJ2-5; 7 bases agree with TRBD1. Specimen: PBMCs, collected after low-dose radiotherapy plus immunotherapy. The source of this sequence is a male donor with prostate cancer. CDR3 sequence (DNA): TGTGCCACCAGTGACCGTGGACAGGACCAGTACTTC. Translated: CATSDRGQDQYF.